Listed below are T cell receptor beta chains from one sample, sequenced in a study of T cells in Graves' hyperthyroidism and ophthalmopathy. TCRdb called the multiplex PCR reads again in MiXCR, with one record for every CDR3 protein. The data hold roughly 570,000 distinct CDR3 sequences, with under 60% observed a single time. The sequencing input was peripheral blood or thyroid tissue (not recorded which). These receptors were obtained from a woman aged 18 to 35 with Graves' hyperthyroidism. Both conserved end residues are part of each CDR3.

j_call,v_call,cdr3_aa
TRBJ2-2,TRBV20-1,CSASRAGPGELFF
TRBJ2-3,TRBV6-6,CASNARTENTDTQYF
TRBJ1-1,TRBV7-9,CASSEAQGAEAFF
TRBJ2-5,TRBV13,CASSLDTGSKYQETQYF
TRBJ2-1,TRBV9,CASSVQQNEQFF
TRBJ1-2,TRBV12-3/TRBV12-4,CASSPSTGLYGYTF
TRBJ2-7,TRBV29-1,CSVLDDRAHEQYF
TRBJ1-2,TRBV13,CASSPTGVPNGYTF
TRBJ2-7,TRBV12-3/TRBV12-4,CASSLGPVGTGFYEQYF
TRBJ1-5,TRBV20-1,CSPTGSNQPQHF
TRBJ2-5,TRBV6-5,CASRTGGYETQYF
TRBJ1-3,TRBV24-1,CATSEGPRAAGNTIYF
TRBJ1-2,TRBV7-9,CASSFEYTF
TRBJ1-2,TRBV10-3,CAISERTGGFGYTF
TRBJ2-3,TRBV11-2,CASSRSSGPTDTQYF
TRBJ1-3,TRBV15,CATSRRGSGNTIYF
TRBJ2-7,TRBV7-2,CASSLVDSGGPDEQYF
TRBJ2-6,TRBV2,CASTGGSSGANVLTF
TRBJ2-6,TRBV6-1,CASSGMGFGANVLTF